This TCR beta chain was documented in a study of T cells in Graves' hyperthyroidism and ophthalmopathy. Study-level background: Before treatment of any kind, peripheral blood was taken at initial diagnosis. Study conclusions and caveats: Ophthalmopathy was predicted by the model a median of roughly 6.7 months ahead of onset. Most clonotypes expanded in thyroid above 0.001 were likewise present in blood.

This clonotype appeared many times. The target antigen is unknown. The study enrolled patients aged 18 to 65 with newly diagnosed hyperthyroidism of under 2 months' duration. Template material for amplifying TCR beta CDR3 regions consisted of RNA transcripts. The HTBI primer set was used in a first-round RT-PCR of the TCR CDR3. TCRdb recomputed calls from the multiplex PCR reads with MiXCR, one row per CDR3 protein. Among 700,000 to 950,000 distinct CDR3 sequences listed, about a third were seen once. This TCR was recovered from a woman aged 40 to 50 with Graves' hyperthyroidism. The sample comprised blood.

DNA for the CDR3: TGTGCCAGCAGCTCAGGCGGGGCAGGGGGCGCGGGGACTGAAGCTTTCTTT. This translates into CASSSGGAGGAGTEAFF. The chain links TRBV7-2 to TRBJ1-1; 8 nucleotides agree with TRBD1. V lost 4 bases and J lost 5; bases outside the gene matches: 15. The CDR3 length is 17 residues. The germline V gene encodes CDR1 SGHTA and CDR2 FQGNSA. The whole variable domain, filled in from reference TRBV7-2 and TRBJ1-1, reads GAGVSQSPSNKVTEKGKDVELRCDPISGHTALYWYRQSLGQGLEFLIYFQGNSAPDKSGLPSDRFSAERTGGSVSTLTIQRTQQEDSAVYLCASSSGGAGGAGTEAFFGQGTRLTVV.